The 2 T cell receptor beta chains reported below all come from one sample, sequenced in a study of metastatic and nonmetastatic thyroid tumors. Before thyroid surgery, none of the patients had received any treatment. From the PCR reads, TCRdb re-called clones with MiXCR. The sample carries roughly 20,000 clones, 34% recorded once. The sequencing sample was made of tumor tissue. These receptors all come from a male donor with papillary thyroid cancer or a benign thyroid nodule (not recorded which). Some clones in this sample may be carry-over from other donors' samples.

CDR3 in amino acids: CASSTRGSGTLDEQFF. The CDR3 DNA reads TGTGCCAGCAGCACACGAGGTAGCGGGACCTTGGATGAGCAGTTCTTC. The V and J genes are TRBV9 and TRBJ2-1; 8 bases match TRBD2. CDR3 length: 16 amino acids. From germline, CDR1 is SGDLS and CDR2 YYNGEE. V lost 4 bases, J lost 8 bases, and 14 bases stayed unmatched.

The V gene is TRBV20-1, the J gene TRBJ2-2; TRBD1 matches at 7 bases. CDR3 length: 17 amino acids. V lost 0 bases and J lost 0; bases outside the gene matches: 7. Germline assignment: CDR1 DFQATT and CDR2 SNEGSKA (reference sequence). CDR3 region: CSARDRRQGANTGELFF. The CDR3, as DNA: TGCAGTGCTAGAGATCGACGACAGGGCGCGAACACCGGGGAGCTGTTTTTT.